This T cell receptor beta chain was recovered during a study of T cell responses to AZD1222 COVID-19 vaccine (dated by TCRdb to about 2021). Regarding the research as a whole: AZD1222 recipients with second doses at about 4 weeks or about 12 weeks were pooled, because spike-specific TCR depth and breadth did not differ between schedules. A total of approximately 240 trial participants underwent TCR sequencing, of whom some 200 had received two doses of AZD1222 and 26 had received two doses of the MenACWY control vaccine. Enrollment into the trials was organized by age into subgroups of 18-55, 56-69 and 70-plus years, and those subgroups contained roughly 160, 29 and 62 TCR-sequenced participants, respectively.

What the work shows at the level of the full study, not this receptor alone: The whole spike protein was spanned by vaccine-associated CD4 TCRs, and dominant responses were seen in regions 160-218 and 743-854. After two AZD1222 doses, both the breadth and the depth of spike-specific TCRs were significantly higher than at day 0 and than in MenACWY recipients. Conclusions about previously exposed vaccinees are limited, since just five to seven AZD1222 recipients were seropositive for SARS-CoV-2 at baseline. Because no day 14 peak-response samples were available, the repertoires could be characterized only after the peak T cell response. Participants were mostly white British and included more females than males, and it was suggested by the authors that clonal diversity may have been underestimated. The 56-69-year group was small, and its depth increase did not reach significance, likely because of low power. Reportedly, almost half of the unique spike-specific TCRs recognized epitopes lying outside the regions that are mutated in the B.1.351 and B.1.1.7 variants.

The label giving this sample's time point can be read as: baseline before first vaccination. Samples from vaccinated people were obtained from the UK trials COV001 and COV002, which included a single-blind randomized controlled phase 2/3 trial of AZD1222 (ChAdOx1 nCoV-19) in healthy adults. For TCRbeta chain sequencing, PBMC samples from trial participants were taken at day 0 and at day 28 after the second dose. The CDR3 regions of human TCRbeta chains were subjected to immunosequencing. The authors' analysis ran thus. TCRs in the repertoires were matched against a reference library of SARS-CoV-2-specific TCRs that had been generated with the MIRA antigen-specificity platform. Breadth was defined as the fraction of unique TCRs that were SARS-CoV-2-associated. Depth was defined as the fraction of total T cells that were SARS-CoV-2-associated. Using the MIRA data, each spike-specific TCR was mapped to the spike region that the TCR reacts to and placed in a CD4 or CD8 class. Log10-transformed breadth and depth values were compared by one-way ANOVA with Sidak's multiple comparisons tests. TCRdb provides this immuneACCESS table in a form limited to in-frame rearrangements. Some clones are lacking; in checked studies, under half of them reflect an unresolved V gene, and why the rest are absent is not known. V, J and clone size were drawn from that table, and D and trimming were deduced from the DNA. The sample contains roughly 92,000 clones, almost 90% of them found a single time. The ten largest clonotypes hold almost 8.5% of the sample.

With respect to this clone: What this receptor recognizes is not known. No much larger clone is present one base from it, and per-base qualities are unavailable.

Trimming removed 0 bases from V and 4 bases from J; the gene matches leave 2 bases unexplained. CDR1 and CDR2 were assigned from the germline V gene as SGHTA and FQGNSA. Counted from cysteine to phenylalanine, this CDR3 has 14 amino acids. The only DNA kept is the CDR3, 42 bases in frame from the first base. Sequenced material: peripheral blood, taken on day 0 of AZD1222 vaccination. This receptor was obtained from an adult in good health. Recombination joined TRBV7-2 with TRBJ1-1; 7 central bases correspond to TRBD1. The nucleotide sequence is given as TGTGCCAGCAGCTTAGCACAGGGGAGCACTGAAGCTTTCTTT. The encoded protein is CASSLAQGSTEAFF. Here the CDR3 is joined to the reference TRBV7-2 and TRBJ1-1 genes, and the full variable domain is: GAGVSQSPSNKVTEKGKDVELRCDPISGHTALYWYRQSLGQGLEFLIYFQGNSAPDKSGLPSDRFSAERTGGSVSTLTIQRTQQEDSAVYLCASSLAQGSTEAFFGQGTRLTVV.